Detailed here is one T cell receptor (beta chain). Its cognate antigen is unknown. This entry comes from a study of T cells in Graves' hyperthyroidism and ophthalmopathy. Study at large: Pretreatment peripheral blood was obtained at initial diagnosis.

Trimming cost V 0 bases and J 1 base, with 19 bases left between them. Germline V gives CDR1 LGHNA, CDR2 YNFKEQ. The CDR3 is 18 residues long. Patients were excluded for uncontrolled infection, other autoimmune disease, pregnancy or lactation. Regarding the study as a whole: Blood held most thyroid clonotypes expanded above 0.001 frequency.

Regions amplified from RNA transcripts were the TCR beta CDR3 regions. First-round RT-PCR targeting the TCR CDR3 was performed with the HTBI primer set. TCRdb recomputed calls from the multiplex PCR reads with MiXCR, one row per CDR3 protein. Among roughly 500,000 distinct CDR3 sequences, 14% were seen once, and the ten largest hold more than 4.5%. Sequenced input: blood. The source is a woman in her 30s with Graves' hyperthyroidism that later progressed to Graves' ophthalmopathy. V gene TRBV4-2 combines with J gene TRBJ2-7; maybe TRBD1 (5 bases). In DNA form, the CDR3 reads TGTGCCAGCAGCCAAGATGGCTCCTCTTGGGGCCAATCCTACGAGCAGTACTTC. As protein: CASSQDGSSWGQSYEQYF.